The 30 T cell receptor beta chains below were found in one sample sequenced in a study of control samples from healthy donors and cancer patients. The data were produced by immunoSEQ multiplex PCR, yet TCRdb's version contains in-frame clones alone and is incomplete. The sample consists of approximately 80,000 clones, more than 70% of them appearing once. The material sequenced was blood. These receptor sequences come from a woman between 45 and 60 years old in good health.

This clone occurred many times. The chain employs TRBV5-6 and TRBJ1-1; D ambiguous. CDR3 length: 18 amino acids. Germline V gene lookup returns CDR1 SGHDT and CDR2 YYEEEE. The V end was cut by 4 bases, the J end by 1 base, with 23 bases between. The DNA of the CDR3 is TGTGCCAGCAGCCTCGTGGGGTATGCGCGTCCCGAGAACACTGAAGCTTTCTTT. Amino acid sequence: CASSLVGYARPENTEAFF. Variable domain in full (rest from reference TRBV5-6 and TRBJ1-1): DAGVTQSPTHLIKTRGQQVTLRCSPKSGHDTVSWYQQALGQGPQFIFQYYEEEERQRGNFPDRFSGHQFPNYSSELNVNALLLGDSALYLCASSLVGYARPENTEAFFGQGTRLTVV.

The chain is built from TRBV7-9 and TRBJ1-5; D unclear. The CDR3 sequence is 12 residues long. Germline-derived CDR1 and CDR2 are SEHNR and FQNEAQ (reference sequence). V gave up 3 bases and J gave up 5 bases, with 5 bases separating them. This CDR3 is CASSFRDQPQHF. CDR3 bases: TGTGCCAGCAGCTTCCGGGATCAGCCCCAGCATTTT.

DNA for the CDR3: TGTGCCAGCAGCTCGATACCCGGGACAACCTACAATGAGCAGTTCTTC. Translated, it gives CASSSIPGTTYNEQFF. V gene TRBV7-6 combines with J gene TRBJ2-1; a possible D gene is TRBD1 (6 bases). The CDR3 runs 16 residues. Per the germline V gene, CDR1 is SGHVS and CDR2 is FNYEAQ. The germline V and J ends were trimmed by 4 bases and 2 bases, with 15 bases remaining between them.

The rearrangement joins TRBV19 to TRBJ2-1, with 10 nucleotides matching TRBD2. CDR1 LNHDA and CDR2 SQIVND come from the germline V gene (reference sequence). The CDR3 totals 15 residues. V shed 11 bases, J shed 9 bases, and the junction held 16 bases outside the gene matches. The CDR3 protein is CACRGPGLAPSEQFF. Here the CDR3 DNA reads TGTGCCTGCCGAGGACCGGGACTAGCGCCTTCTGAGCAGTTCTTC.

The chain has TRBV10-3 and TRBJ1-3; D is unclear. V lost 0 bases and J 3 bases, leaving 9 bases between the germline ends. The CDR3 is 15 residues long. Per the germline V gene, CDR1 is ENHRY and CDR2 is SYGVKD. In nucleotides, the CDR3 is TGTGCCATCAGTGAGTCCAAGGACGGTGGAAACACCATATATTTT. Translated, it gives CAISESKDGGNTIYF.

This chain connects TRBV7-9 to TRBJ2-1, with unresolved D. The CDR3 covers 14 residues. Germline V CDR1 and CDR2: SEHNR, FQNEAQ (reference sequence). Trimming removed 4 bases from V and 6 bases from J, with 13 bases in between. CDR3 DNA sequence: TGTGCCAGCAGCTATTTTGAGCAGAGCAATGAGCAGTTCTTC. Its translation is CASSYFEQSNEQFF. The variable domain in full, with the rest retrieved from reference TRBV7-9 and TRBJ2-1, is DTGVSQNPRHKITKRGQNVTFRCDPISEHNRLYWYRQTLGQGPEFLTYFQNEAQLEKSRLLSDRFSAERPKGSFSTLEIQRTEQGDSAMYLCASSYFEQSNEQFFGPGTRLTVL.

The chain has TRBV27 and TRBJ2-7; tentatively, D is TRBD1 (7 bases). Trimming pared 5 bases from V and 7 bases from J, leaving 30 bases between. Germline loops: CDR1 MNHEY, CDR2 SMNVEV (reference sequence). The CDR3 consists of 18 residues. CDR3 sequence (DNA): TGTGCCAGCAGTCGTACAGGTAAAAGGGTTGGCAGGGGGGCGGAGCAGTACTTC. Protein: CASSRTGKRVGRGAEQYF.

The chain has TRBV18 and TRBJ1-2, with D uncertain. The germline CDR1 and CDR2 sequences are KGHSH and LQKENI. The CDR3 spans 13 residues. V lost 4 bases and J lost 0, with 6 bases in between. CDR3 DNA: TGTGCCAGCTCACGGATAGCTAACTATGGCTACACCTTC. Protein sequence: CASSRIANYGYTF.

The gene calls are TRBV19 and TRBJ2-3; D is possibly TRBD2 (6 bases). Germline V CDR1 and CDR2: LNHDA, SQIVND (reference sequence). The CDR3 length is 15 residues. V lost 8 bases, J lost 3 bases, and 18 bases lay in between. The CDR3: CASAPIGGMTDTQYF. In DNA form, the CDR3 reads TGTGCCAGTGCTCCTATCGGGGGTATGACAGATACGCAGTATTTT.

This clone was found a few times. The chain has TRBV2 and TRBJ1-5; D unresolved. Trimming shortened V by 4 bases and J by 6 bases, and 10 bases separated the two germline ends. The germline CDR1 and CDR2 sequences are SNHLY and FYNNEI. The CDR3 sequence is 13 residues long. CDR3 amino acids: CASSGDGIQPQHF. DNA for the CDR3: TGTGCCAGCAGTGGGGATGGGATTCAGCCCCAGCATTTT. The variable domain in full, completed from reference TRBV2 and TRBJ1-5, reads EPEVTQTPSHQVTQMGQEVILRCVPISNHLYFYWYRQILGQKVEFLVSFYNNEISEKSEIFDDQFSVERPDGSNFTLKIRSTKLEDSAMYFCASSGDGIQPQHFGDGTRLSIL.

The chain recombines TRBV7-2 with TRBJ1-2, with D hard to call. Germline V gene lookup returns CDR1 SGHTA and CDR2 FQGNSA. V dropped 1 base and J dropped 7 bases, with 7 bases sitting between them. This CDR3 region has 12 residues. CDR3 residues: CASSLDMFGYTF. CDR3 bases: TGTGCCAGCAGCTTAGACATGTTTGGCTACACCTTC.

With regard to this clone: This could be a read error, since a much larger clone is one nucleotide away. Distinct nucleotide sequences in the sample also encode this CDR3. This chain links TRBV5-4 with TRBJ1-1; D is perhaps TRBD1 (6 bases). Germline assignment: CDR1 SGHNT and CDR2 YYREEE (reference sequence). CDR3 size: 13 residues. V was trimmed by 5 bases and J by 6 bases, leaving 14 bases between them. As DNA, the CDR3 is TGTGCCAGCAGGGAGACAGGCCGCGCTGAAGCTTTCTTT. Translated, it gives CASRETGRAEAFF.

The J gene is TRBJ1-5, the V gene TRBV5-6; D unclear. Trimming stripped 5 bases from V and 6 bases from J, with 9 bases between. Germline V gene sequence: CDR1 SGHDT, CDR2 YYEEEE. CDR3 length: 12 residues. The CDR3 bases are TGTGCCAGCAGTCGACCTTCTCAGCCCCAGCATTTT. Translation gives CASSRPSQPQHF.

The chain recombines TRBV27 with TRBJ2-2; TRBD2 agrees at 9 bases. The V segment lost 3 bases and the J segment 6 bases; nucleotides outside the gene matches: 14. Germline V lookup: CDR1 MNHEY, CDR2 SMNVEV (reference sequence). CDR3 size: 18 residues. The CDR3 loop reads CASSFPAGQRGDSGELFF. CDR3 sequence (DNA): TGTGCCAGCAGTTTCCCCGCCGGTCAGCGGGGGGATTCCGGGGAGCTGTTTTTT.

The chain employs TRBV19 and TRBJ2-1, with D unclear. The germline V gene has CDR1 LNHDA and CDR2 SQIVND (reference sequence). The V and J ends lost 7 bases and 6 bases respectively, with 16 bases between them. The CDR3 loop spans 14 amino acids. The CDR3 DNA is TGTGCCAGTACCCCGTTCCGAGGTGGCAATGAGCAGTTCTTC. It encodes CASTPFRGGNEQFF. Using reference TRBV19 and TRBJ2-1 for the parts outside the CDR3, the full variable domain is DGGITQSPKYLFRKEGQNVTLSCEQNLNHDAMYWYRQDPGQGLRLIYYSQIVNDFQKGDIAEGYSVSREKKESFPLTVTSAQKNPTAFYLCASTPFRGGNEQFFGPGTRLTVL.

The V gene is TRBV20-1, the J gene TRBJ2-7, with D hard to call. CDR1 and CDR2 from the germline V gene are DFQATT and SNEGSKA (reference sequence). Trimming left V 3 bases short and J 7 bases short, with 10 bases between. This CDR3 comprises 11 residues. CDR3 in amino acids: CSASGREEQYF. The CDR3 DNA reads TGCAGTGCTAGCGGGCGTGAAGAGCAGTACTTC.

This clone was seen a handful of times. The gene calls are TRBV5-6 and TRBJ1-2, with D tentatively TRBD1 (5 bases). The CDR3 has 14 amino acids. Germline CDR1 reads SGHDT; CDR2 reads YYEEEE. Trimming took 2 bases from V and 6 from J, leaving 14 bases between them. For the CDR3, the DNA is TGTGCCAGCAGCTTCGGCATTTTAGGGGATGGCTACACCTTC. Translating it yields CASSFGILGDGYTF.

The chain uses TRBV15 and TRBJ1-1, with D unresolved. The germline gives CDR1 LNHNV, CDR2 YYDKDF (reference sequence). The V end was cut by 0 bases, the J end by 0 bases, with 5 bases between. The CDR3 is made up of 14 amino acids. CDR3 DNA sequence: TGTGCCACCAGCAGAGATGGGGTGAACACTGAAGCTTTCTTT. Translated: CATSRDGVNTEAFF.

V is TRBV30 and J is TRBJ1-5; D unclear. Germline CDR1 and CDR2: GTSNPN and SVGIG (reference sequence). Trimming took 0 bases from V and 6 from J, leaving 9 bases between them. The CDR3 runs to 13 residues. Written as DNA, the CDR3 is TGTGCCTGGAGTGTAGGGAACGGTCAGCCCCAGCATTTT. Protein sequence: CAWSVGNGQPQHF.

V and J are TRBV7-9 and TRBJ1-5; no definite D call. The CDR3 is 12 amino acids. Germline assignment: CDR1 SEHNR and CDR2 FQNEAQ (reference sequence). Trimming shortened V by 3 bases and J by 3 bases, and 3 bases separated the two germline ends. The DNA for the CDR3 is TGTGCCAGCAGCTTCCCCAATCAGCCCCAGCATTTT. This codes for CASSFPNQPQHF. The full variable domain, rest sourced from reference TRBV7-9 and TRBJ1-5, is DTGVSQNPRHKITKRGQNVTFRCDPISEHNRLYWYRQTLGQGPEFLTYFQNEAQLEKSRLLSDRFSAERPKGSFSTLEIQRTEQGDSAMYLCASSFPNQPQHFGDGTRLSIL.

This sequence joins TRBV5-1 and TRBJ1-6, with D maybe TRBD1 (6 bases). Germline-derived CDR1 and CDR2 are SGHRS and YFSETQ. The CDR3 loop spans 16 amino acids. With 0 bases removed from V and 5 bases from J, the gap between germline ends came to 12 bases. The CDR3: CASSLASGQNNSPLHF. Here the CDR3 DNA reads TGCGCCAGCAGCTTGGCCTCCGGACAGAATAATTCACCCCTCCACTTT.

The genes are TRBV2 and TRBJ2-1; 9 bases agree with TRBD2. This CDR3 is built from 16 residues. Per germline, CDR1 SNHLY and CDR2 FYNNEI. V lost 3 bases, J lost 6 bases, and 9 bases stayed unmatched. The CDR3 region has the DNA TGTGCCAGCAGTGATATGGGACTAGCCGATTTCAATGAGCAGTTCTTC. Its protein product is CASSDMGLADFNEQFF.

V usage is TRBV4-2 and J usage is TRBJ2-3; D gene ambiguous. V lost 0 bases to trimming and J lost 5 bases, with 3 bases between them. CDR1 is LGHNA and CDR2 is YNFKEQ in the germline V gene. The CDR3 consists of 12 residues. The CDR3 region is CASSQDRDTQYF. The CDR3, as DNA: TGTGCCAGCAGCCAAGACAGAGATACGCAGTATTTT.

The CDR3 is CASSRQGAGNTIYF. CDR3 DNA sequence: TGTGCCAGCTCAAGACAGGGGGCTGGAAACACCATATATTTT. This chain uses TRBV18 with TRBJ1-3, with 9 bases identical to TRBD1. The germline CDR1 and CDR2 sequences are KGHSH and LQKENI. V lost 5 bases to trimming and J lost 2 bases; unmatched junction nucleotides: 1. This CDR3 comprises 14 residues.

The V call is TRBV6-5, the J call TRBJ1-4, with no clear D. The CDR3 covers 11 residues. The V gene's germline CDR1 is MNHEY and CDR2 SVGAGI. V shed 8 bases and J shed 8 bases, with 9 bases lying between them. CDR3 residues: CASRMEEKLFF. CDR3 nucleotide sequence: TGTGCCAGCCGGATGGAAGAAAAACTGTTTTTT.

The chain recombines TRBV18 with TRBJ1-1; D is unclear. CDR1 is KGHSH, CDR2 LQKENI, per germline. The CDR3 length is 13 residues. V gave up 6 bases and J gave up 4 bases, with 12 bases separating them. The DNA for the CDR3 is TGTGCCAGCTCCACAACCGATTCCACTGAAGCTTTCTTT. This sequence encodes CASSTTDSTEAFF. The entire variable domain, with the rest obtained from reference TRBV18 and TRBJ1-1, is as follows: NAGVMQNPRHLVRRRGQEARLRCSPMKGHSHVYWYRQLPEEGLKFMVYLQKENIIDESGMPKERFSAEFPKEGPSILRIQQVVRGDSAAYFCASSTTDSTEAFFGQGTRLTVV.

The gene calls are TRBV10-3 and TRBJ1-2; D perhaps matches TRBD1 (6 bases). Trimming pared 8 bases from V and 4 bases from J, leaving 11 bases between. The germline gives CDR1 ENHRY, CDR2 SYGVKD. This CDR3 is built from 12 residues. The CDR3 DNA is TGTGCCATCTACAGGGAATCCTATGGCTACACCTTC. The encoded protein is CAIYRESYGYTF.

This chain links TRBV9 with TRBJ1-3, with 7 bases identical to TRBD1. From germline, CDR1 is SGDLS and CDR2 YYNGEE. This CDR3 region has 14 residues. The trim removed 3 bases at V and 1 base at J, leaving 1 base unmatched. The CDR3 reads CASSGQGSGNTIYF. CDR3 nucleotides: TGTGCCAGCAGCGGACAGGGATCTGGAAACACCATATATTTT.

The chain recombines TRBV9 with TRBJ2-1; no reliable D call. The CDR3 length is 14 residues. Germline CDR1 and CDR2: SGDLS and YYNGEE. V lost 7 bases and J 3 bases, leaving 14 bases between the germline ends. CDR3 nucleotide sequence: TGTGCCAGCTCATTTTGGGCGGACTACAATGAGCAGTTCTTC. Its translation: CASSFWADYNEQFF.

V is TRBV29-1 and J is TRBJ1-1; D remains unclear. CDR1 SQVTM and CDR2 ANQGSEA come from the germline V gene. CDR3 length: 13 amino acids. Between the trimmed V and J ends, which lost 3 bases and 1 base, there was a span of 9 bases. CDR3 nucleotides: TGCAGCGTTGAGGTATTCGCGAACACTGAAGCTTTCTTT. It codes for CSVEVFANTEAFF.